This T cell receptor beta chain was found in a study of shared clonotypes between healthy human individuals. Study in general: CD8 memory received one plate per donor, CD8 naive two, CD4 memory three and CD4 naive three.

Remarks on this clone: What it binds is unknown.

Sequencing was performed with immunoSEQ multiplex PCR; in TCRdb, only in-frame clones are kept and a portion is missing. Here the sample spans roughly 600,000 clones, roughly 98% being singletons. Terminally differentiated effector memory CD45RA+ cells were excluded by CCR7 positive selection of CD45RO-negative cells. General study points: Larger estimated richness was generally seen in naive subsets than in memory subsets. In a few donors, around 5% of naive CD4 clonotypes appeared in common. The diversity represented, both genetic and in exposure history, was limited by few donors.

Material for sequencing was naive CD8+ T cells sorted from blood. The TCR was taken from a young man in good health.

CDR3 in DNA: TGTGCCAGCAGCCGGGGGCTAGGGCAAGAGACCCAGTACTTC. It encodes CASSRGLGQETQYF. V gene TRBV21-1 combines with J gene TRBJ2-5. TRBV21-1 is reported as a pseudogene. The CDR3 has 14 residues.